What follows is one TCR beta chain and its context. The antigen is not known. The method was immunoSEQ multiplex PCR; TCRdb's version includes in-frame clones alone and lacks a portion of them. The table has under 55,000 clones, 82% seen once; the top ten hold approximately 3.3%. This sample stems from a study of radiotherapy plus CTLA-4 blockade in lung cancer. Whole-study findings and limits: Per reports, early blood T cell clone dynamics, plus interferon-beta, forecast response most strongly.

The origin of this receptor is a human donor with non-small cell lung cancer who had stable disease on radiotherapy plus ipilimumab. Sequences were derived from peripheral blood, sampled from a patient treated with radiotherapy plus ipilimumab.

The CDR3 spells CASSQFNRELGRDGYTF. CDR3 in DNA: TGTGCCAGCAGCCAGTTCAACAGGGAATTAGGACGAGATGGCTACACCTTC. V usage is TRBV14 and J usage is TRBJ1-2, with TRBD1 as a possible D gene (6 bases). This CDR3 has 17 amino acids. V dropped 3 bases and J dropped 6 bases, with 23 bases sitting between them. CDR1 is SGHDN, CDR2 FVKESK, per germline. The entire variable domain, with the rest obtained from reference TRBV14 and TRBJ1-2, is as follows: EAGVTQFPSHSVIEKGQTVTLRCDPISGHDNLYWYRRVMGKEIKFLLHFVKESKQDESGMPNNRFLAERTGGTYSTLKVQPAELEDSGVYFCASSQFNRELGRDGYTFGSGTRLTVV.